This T cell receptor beta chain comes out of a study of blood T cell repertoires in COVID-19. The overall study: Donors in the United States, Italy and Spain gave samples during acute or convalescent COVID-19. The cDNA or gDNA used as material had been derived from T cells, B-cell-depleted T cells, or PBMCs.

From germline, CDR1 is LGHDT and CDR2 YNNKEL (reference sequence). The CDR3 runs to 13 residues. Deletions cut 7 bases from V and 3 bases from J, with 9 bases between. Methods used by the authors: It was from reference gene primer amplification that nucleated cell counts were estimated. Measured with immunoSEQ multiplex PCR; TCRdb has only the in-frame clones, and not every one. V and J calls and clone size are as listed in that table; D and trimming were resolved from the DNA. The sample lists about 17,000 clones, over 85% seen once, with over 4% in the top ten. Material: peripheral blood. This TCR was sampled from a human donor in a cohort sampled during active COVID-19. The V call is TRBV3-1 (or the pseudogene TRBV3-2), the J call TRBJ1-4; D is undetermined. The CDR3 bases are TGTGCCAGCAACGGAGAACCTAATGAAAAACTGTTTTTT. Its translation: CASNGEPNEKLFF.